Following are 27 T cell receptor beta chains from one sample sequenced in a study of cytomegalovirus exposure and HLA in healthy donors (dated by TCRdb to between 2016 and 2019). Library preparation was by the immunoSEQ multiplex PCR assay. For the multiplex PCR, a mixture combining 60 forward primers for TCR Vbeta segments and 13 reverse primers for TCR Jbeta segments was used. In TCRdb, the immuneACCESS table is reduced to in-frame sequences with V and J assigned. These tables do not hold every clone; where another copy was compared, an unresolved V gene accounts for under half, and the others remain unexplained. In this sample the table shows 150,000 to 180,000 clones, less than 80% of which occur a single time. Of the sample, around 1.9% is held by the ten largest clones. Source material: PBMCs. Receptor source: a man younger than 40 in good health and CMV-seronegative.

This chain's CDR3 is CASSLWFLGTSGEQYF. DNA for the CDR3: TGTGCCAGCAGCTTGTGGTTTCTGGGGACTAGTGGGGAGCAGTACTTC. V usage is TRBV5-4 and J usage is TRBJ2-7; 8 bases fit TRBD2. V lost 1 base and J lost 7; bases outside the gene matches: 13. CDR3 size: 16 residues. Germline assignment: CDR1 SGHNT and CDR2 YYREEE (reference sequence).

The chain joins TRBV6-6 to TRBJ1-1; D ambiguous. CDR1 and CDR2 from the germline V gene are MNHNY and SVGAGI (reference sequence). The CDR3 is made up of 13 amino acids. V shed 4 bases and J shed 1 base, with 7 bases lying between them. Written as DNA, the CDR3 is TGTGCCAGCAGTTCTCGACAGAACACTGAAGCTTTCTTT. This gives the protein CASSSRQNTEAFF.

The V and J genes are TRBV28 and TRBJ1-4, with 7 bases matching TRBD1. V lost 4 bases to trimming and J lost 8 bases; unmatched junction nucleotides: 7. Per germline, CDR1 MDHEN and CDR2 SYDVKM. The length of the CDR3 is 14 residues. CDR3 nucleotides: TGTGCCAGCAGTTGGGACAGAAGGGGCGAAAAACTGTTTTTT. Encoded protein: CASSWDRRGEKLFF.

This clone appeared a few times. At one end the junction does not follow the germline gene, possibly because of a read error. The chain joins TRBV5-1 to TRBJ1-2, with 10 nucleotides matching TRBD1. The CDR3 covers 16 residues. Germline V gene lookup returns CDR1 SGHRS and CDR2 YFSETQ. The CDR3 sequence: CASSEGQGPSKEGYPF. The CDR3 DNA sequence: TGCGCCAGCAGCGAGGGACAGGGGCCCTCAAAGGAGGGCTACCCCTTC.

This clone was recorded once. The V gene is TRBV6-1, the J gene TRBJ2-7; TRBD2 is a possible D gene (5 bases). Deletions cut 4 bases from V and 3 bases from J, with 13 bases between. This CDR3 region has 14 residues. Germline values: CDR1 MNHNS, CDR2 SASEGT. CDR3 DNA: TGTGCCAGCAGTGGAACGAGGAGGTACTACGAGCAGTACTTC. Protein: CASSGTRRYYEQYF.

This clone was observed once. V gene TRBV6-1 combines with J gene TRBJ1-2; a possible D gene is TRBD1 (5 bases). Germline CDR1 is MNHNS and CDR2 is SASEGT. The ends were cut back, 1 base at V and 10 bases at J, with 10 bases in the middle. This CDR3 has 12 amino acids. The CDR3 DNA follows: TGTGCCAGCAGTGAAGAGGGGAGGTACTACACCTTC. This gives the protein CASSEEGRYYTF.

The chain links TRBV27 to TRBJ2-7, with a tentative D call TRBD1 (6 bases). Germline lookup yields CDR1 MNHEY and CDR2 SMNVEV (reference sequence). Trimming pared 5 bases from V and 2 bases from J, leaving 13 bases between. The CDR3 extends over 14 amino acids. The CDR3 protein is CASSPTGSPYEQYF. The CDR3 DNA reads TGTGCCAGCAGTCCCACAGGGTCCCCCTACGAGCAGTACTTC.

This chain joins TRBV28 and TRBJ2-5; a possible D gene is TRBD1 (5 bases). The CDR3 has 14 residues. V lost 5 bases and J lost 0, with 10 bases in between. Germline values: CDR1 MDHEN, CDR2 SYDVKM. The CDR3 nucleotides read TGTGCCAGCAGTGAGTTCAGGGACCAAGAGACCCAGTACTTC. Translating it yields CASSEFRDQETQYF.

The genes are TRBV9 and TRBJ2-5, with D maybe TRBD1 (5 bases). V was shortened by 0 bases and J by 7 bases, with 16 bases between the two germline ends. This CDR3 comprises 15 residues. Germline CDR1 reads SGDLS; CDR2 reads YYNGEE. This CDR3 reads CASSVDALSTGTQYF. The CDR3 DNA reads TGTGCCAGCAGCGTAGACGCCCTCTCTACAGGGACCCAGTACTTC.

J is TRBJ2-2 and V is TRBV7-6, with TRBD2 identical over 13 bases. The trim removed 1 base at V and 3 bases at J, leaving 2 bases unmatched. CDR3 length equals 17 residues. The V gene's germline CDR1 is SGHVS and CDR2 FNYEAQ. For the CDR3, the DNA is TGTGCCAGCAGCTTAGGGGGACTAGCGGGATACACCGGGGAGCTGTTTTTT. It encodes CASSLGGLAGYTGELFF. Complete variable domain (other parts from reference TRBV7-6 and TRBJ2-2): GAGVSQSPRYKVTKRGQDVALRCDPISGHVSLYWYRQALGQGPEFLTYFNYEAQQDKSGLPNDRFSAERPEGSISTLTIQRTEQRDSAMYRCASSLGGLAGYTGELFFGEGSRLTVL.

The chain combines TRBV7-9 with TRBJ2-5, with D unresolved. Matching the DNA end better, TRBJ2-7 makes the J call doubtful. The CDR3 has 13 amino acids. In germline, CDR1 is SEHNR, CDR2 FQNEAQ (reference sequence). CDR3 bases: TGTGCCAGCAGCTTGGATGCAGGACACGAGCAGTACTTC. Translation gives CASSLDAGHEQYF.

The genes are TRBV6-5 and TRBJ2-5; D possibly corresponds to TRBD2 (6 bases). Trimming stripped 0 bases from V and 1 base from J, with 9 bases between. CDR1 is MNHEY, CDR2 SVGAGI, per germline. This CDR3 comprises 15 residues. The CDR3, as DNA: TGTGCCAGCAGTTACTCGGGACTCGCCCAAGAGACCCAGTACTTC. Its protein is CASSYSGLAQETQYF.

This chain joins TRBV29-1 and TRBJ2-7, with D tentatively TRBD2 (6 bases). This CDR3 has 15 amino acids. The germline V and J ends were trimmed by 5 bases and 0 bases, with 17 bases remaining between them. The germline CDR1 and CDR2 sequences are SQVTM and ANQGSEA. CDR3 nucleotides: TGCAGCGTTTTTGGTCGGACGGGAGTCTCCTACGAGCAGTACTTC. This encodes CSVFGRTGVSYEQYF.

This clone has more than one count but fewer than ten. The chain has TRBV5-1 and TRBJ1-1; D is unresolved. The CDR3 is 15 amino acids. V lost 0 bases, J lost 5 bases, and 14 bases lay in between. Germline V gene sequence: CDR1 SGHRS, CDR2 YFSETQ. The CDR3 DNA sequence: TGCGCCAGCAGCTTGGAGGGCGGGTTGAGGACTGAAGCTTTCTTT. Its protein is CASSLEGGLRTEAFF.

V and J are TRBV6-1 and TRBJ1-1; D possibly corresponds to TRBD1 (6 bases). CDR1 MNHNS and CDR2 SASEGT come from the germline V gene. CDR3 length: 14 residues. Trimming took 8 bases from V and 1 from J, leaving 14 bases between them. For the CDR3, the DNA is TGTGCCAGCGAACTTTGGACAGCGAACACTGAAGCTTTCTTT. It specifies CASELWTANTEAFF.

CDR3 coding DNA: TGTGCCAGCAGCTTTAGACAGATCACAGATACGCAGTATTTT. This gives the protein CASSFRQITDTQYF. The chain couples TRBV5-5 to TRBJ2-3, with TRBD1 as a possible D gene (5 bases). Germline V gene sequence: CDR1 SGHKS, CDR2 YYEKEE (reference sequence). V lost 2 bases and J lost 2, with 9 bases in between. The CDR3 loop spans 14 amino acids.

Of note for this clone: Other DNA sequences within the sample encode an identical CDR3. J is TRBJ1-2 and V is TRBV5-4, with D tentatively TRBD1 (5 bases). Germline-derived CDR1 and CDR2 are SGHNT and YYREEE (reference sequence). V lost 4 bases to trimming and J lost 2 bases, with 9 bases between them. This CDR3 comprises 13 residues. CDR3 coding DNA: TGTGCCAGCAGCCTGGACAAGAACTATGGCTACACCTTC. It yields the protein CASSLDKNYGYTF.

With respect to this clone: Germline and junction disagree at one end, which may indicate a read error. V and J are TRBV7-9 and TRBJ1-5; D perhaps matches TRBD1 (5 bases). The germline V gene encodes CDR1 SEHNR and CDR2 FQNEAQ (reference sequence). This CDR3 is 14 amino acids long. Written as DNA, the CDR3 is TGTTCCAGCAGCGCCTTCGACAGTAATCAGCCCCAGCATTTT. Translated: CSSSAFDSNQPQHF.

This chain links TRBV7-9 with TRBJ1-6, with 9 bases identical to TRBD1. This CDR3 has 15 amino acids. Germline V gene sequence: CDR1 SEHNR, CDR2 FQNEAQ (reference sequence). The V segment lost 3 bases and the J segment 8 bases; nucleotides outside the gene matches: 5. The DNA for the CDR3 is TGTGCCAGCAGCTTCGGACAGGGGCGCGATTCACCCCTCCACTTT. This translates into CASSFGQGRDSPLHF. The full variable domain, with the rest looked up from reference TRBV7-9 and TRBJ1-6, is DTGVSQNPRHKITKRGQNVTFRCDPISEHNRLYWYRQTLGQGPEFLTYFQNEAQLEKSRLLSDRFSAERPKGSFSTLEIQRTEQGDSAMYLCASSFGQGRDSPLHFGNGTRLTVT.

This sequence joins TRBV29-1 and TRBJ1-4; D not certain. CDR1 is SQVTM and CDR2 is ANQGSEA in the germline V gene. Trimming removed 1 base at V and 3 bases at J, with 3 bases between. The CDR3 is 12 amino acids. In nucleotides, the CDR3 is TGCAGCGTTGAAGCGGCTAATGAAAAACTGTTTTTT. As protein: CSVEAANEKLFF.

This clone has only a few counts. This chain links TRBV6-5 with TRBJ2-1; 14 bases fit TRBD2. V shed 5 bases, J shed 8 bases, and the junction held 5 bases outside the gene matches. This CDR3 comprises 15 residues. From germline, CDR1 is MNHEY and CDR2 SVGAGI. As DNA, the CDR3 is TGTGCCAGCAGTCCGGGACTAGCGGGGGTCTATGAGCAGTTCTTC. Amino acids: CASSPGLAGVYEQFF.

This clone was picked up one time. The V and J genes are TRBV30 and TRBJ2-7; maybe TRBD1 (5 bases). Trimming removed 0 bases at V and 10 bases at J, with 16 bases between. Germline CDR1 GTSNPN, CDR2 SVGIG (reference sequence). The CDR3 covers 13 residues. CDR3 amino acids: CAWSVRFTDSQYF. The CDR3 region has the DNA TGTGCCTGGAGTGTAAGGTTTACAGACAGCCAGTACTTC.

This clone was found a few times. This chain uses TRBV6-5 with TRBJ2-5; 7 positions agree with TRBD1. The last part of the DNA fits TRBJ2-7 better; the J call may be wrong. The V gene's germline CDR1 is MNHEY and CDR2 SVGAGI. This CDR3 comprises 14 residues. This CDR3 is CASKPGQDSYEQYF. CDR3 sequence (DNA): TGTGCCAGCAAACCAGGACAGGATTCCTACGAGCAGTACTTC.

This clone showed up just a few times. The chain combines TRBV7-3 with TRBJ2-5, with 7 positions matching TRBD1. The J segment lost 4 bases and the V segment lost 6 bases, leaving 11 bases of the junction unmatched. The CDR3 extends over 15 amino acids. The germline CDR1 and CDR2 sequences are SGHTA and FQGTGA. The CDR3 nucleotides read TGTGCCAGCAGACCTACCGGGACAGTCCCAGAGACCCAGTACTTC. Translation: CASRPTGTVPETQYF.

The table lists this clone with a count of one. The chain couples TRBV12-5 to TRBJ2-1; TRBD2 is a possible D gene (5 bases). CDR1 is LGHNT, CDR2 FRNRAP, per germline. V was trimmed by 8 bases and J by 7 bases, leaving 12 bases between them. The CDR3 is 12 residues long. DNA of the CDR3: TGTGCTAGTCTTGGGTCGGGGAATGAGCAGTTCTTC. Translating it yields CASLGSGNEQFF.

V usage is TRBV20-1 and J usage is TRBJ1-6, with a weak D call TRBD1 (5 bases). Per the germline V gene, CDR1 is DFQATT and CDR2 is SNEGSKA (reference sequence). V was trimmed by 3 bases and J by 9 bases, leaving 6 bases between them. The CDR3 has 11 amino acids. DNA for the CDR3: TGCAGTGCTAGTAGGGGTTCACCCCTCCACTTT. Translating gives CSASRGSPLHF.

Notes on this clone: Other nucleotide sequences in the sample specify the same CDR3. The V gene is TRBV9, the J gene TRBJ2-7; 9 nucleotides align to TRBD1. V was pared by 0 bases and J by 3 bases, with 4 bases of the junction left unmatched. CDR1 and CDR2 from the germline V gene are SGDLS and YYNGEE. This CDR3 spans 15 amino acids. DNA of the CDR3: TGTGCCAGCAGCGTAGCGGGGACAGGGAACTACGAGCAGTACTTC. This encodes CASSVAGTGNYEQYF. Variable domain in full (rest from reference TRBV9 and TRBJ2-7): DSGVTQTPKHLITATGQRVTLRCSPRSGDLSVYWYQQSLDQGLQFLIQYYNGEERAKGNILERFSAQQFPDLHSELNLSSLELGDSALYFCASSVAGTGNYEQYFGPGTRLTVT.